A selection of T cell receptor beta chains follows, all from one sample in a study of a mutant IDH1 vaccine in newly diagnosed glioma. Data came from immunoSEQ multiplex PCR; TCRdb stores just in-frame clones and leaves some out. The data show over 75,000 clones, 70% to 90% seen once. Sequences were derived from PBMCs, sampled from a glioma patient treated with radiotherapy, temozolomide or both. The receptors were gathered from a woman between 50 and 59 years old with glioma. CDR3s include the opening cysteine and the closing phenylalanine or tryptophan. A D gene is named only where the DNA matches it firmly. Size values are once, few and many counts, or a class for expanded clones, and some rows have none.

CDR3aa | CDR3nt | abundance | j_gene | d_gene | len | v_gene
CASSAAGGAENSPLHF | TGTGCCAGCAGCGCGGCGGGGGGCGCTGAAAATTCACCCCTCCACTTT | . | TRBJ1-6 | . | 16 | TRBV5-4
CASKGGGGDSYNEQFF | TGTGCCAGCAAAGGAGGCGGGGGGGACTCCTACAATGAGCAGTTCTTC | once | TRBJ2-1 | TRBD2 | 16 | TRBV27
CAISELAGGNEQFF | TGTGCCATCAGTGAGCTAGCGGGAGGCAATGAGCAGTTCTTC | . | TRBJ2-1 | TRBD2 | 14 | TRBV10-3
CASSLAASGTYNEQFF | TGCGCCAGCAGCCTCGCGGCTAGCGGTACCTACAATGAGCAGTTCTTC | . | TRBJ2-1 | TRBD2 | 16 | TRBV4-1
CASSPGTTNEKLFF | TGTGCCAGCTCACCGGGGACAACTAATGAAAAACTGTTTTTT | . | TRBJ1-4 | . | 14 | TRBV18
CATSTRRNTDEQYF | TGTGCCACCAGTACTAGAAGGAATACCGACGAGCAGTACTTC | . | TRBJ2-7 | . | 14 | TRBV15
CSANQGDTQYF | TGCAGTGCCAACCAGGGGGATACGCAGTATTTT | . | TRBJ2-3 | . | 11 | TRBV20-1
CASSRGLETQYF | TGTGCCAGCAGTCGGGGTTTAGAGACCCAGTACTTC | . | TRBJ2-5 | . | 12 | TRBV2
CASSLTPGGYEQYF | TGTGCCAGCAGTTTGACCCCCGGGGGCTACGAGCAGTACTTC | . | TRBJ2-7 | . | 14 | TRBV28
CSVELNPRYNEQFF | TGCAGCGTTGAGCTGAACCCCAGATACAATGAGCAGTTCTTC | . | TRBJ2-1 | . | 14 | TRBV29-1
CASIWDRGANYGYTF | TGTGCCAGCATTTGGGACAGGGGAGCTAACTATGGCTACACCTTC | . | TRBJ1-2 | TRBD1 | 15 | TRBV2
CASSFQLYDTQYF | TGTGCCAGCAGCTTCCAACTATACGATACGCAGTATTTT | . | TRBJ2-3 | . | 13 | TRBV5-8
CASRTRGLAQNNEQFF | TGTGCCAGCAGGACCCGGGGCCTAGCACAAAACAATGAGCAGTTCTTC | . | TRBJ2-1 | . | 16 | TRBV28
CASREGTGVTGELFF | TGCGCCAGCCGGGAGGGGACAGGGGTCACCGGGGAGCTGTTTTTT | few | TRBJ2-2 | TRBD1 | 15 | TRBV5-1
CASSEKGGWQTGELFF | TGTGCCAGCAGTGAGAAGGGCGGGTGGCAGACCGGGGAGCTGTTTTTT | . | TRBJ2-2 | . | 16 | TRBV6-1
CASSRNTGDEQYF | TGTGCCAGCAGCCGCAATACAGGGGACGAGCAGTACTTC | few | TRBJ2-7 | TRBD1 | 13 | TRBV6-5
CAREGTGHGYTF | TGCGCCAGGGAAGGGACAGGGCATGGCTACACCTTC | once | TRBJ1-2 | TRBD1 | 12 | TRBV23-1
CASSGTGAGLYEQYF | TGCGCCAGCAGCGGAACAGGGGCCGGGCTCTACGAGCAGTACTTC | . | TRBJ2-7 | TRBD1 | 15 | TRBV5-1
CASSFGLTSGRVNEQFF | TGTGCCAGCAGCTTCGGCCTGACTAGCGGGAGGGTCAATGAGCAGTTCTTC | . | TRBJ2-1 | TRBD2 | 17 | TRBV11-2
CASSARVQIGTSGSPYNEQFF | TGTGCCAGCAGCGCGAGGGTCCAGATTGGGACTAGCGGGAGTCCCTACAATGAGCAGTTCTTC | . | TRBJ2-1 | TRBD2 | 21 | TRBV9
CAISEQRGGEPQHF | TGTGCCATCAGTGAGCAAAGGGGTGGAGAGCCCCAGCATTTT | . | TRBJ1-5 | . | 14 | TRBV10-3
CASSLAGGPQNIQYF | TGTGCCAGCAGTTTAGCGGGAGGCCCTCAAAACATTCAGTACTTC | . | TRBJ2-4 | TRBD2 | 15 | TRBV28
CASSPPQGYNEQFF | TGTGCCAGCAGTCCGCCACAGGGCTACAATGAGCAGTTCTTC | . | TRBJ2-1 | . | 14 | TRBV11-2
CASSKREGGLDEQFF | TGTGCCAGCAGCAAGCGGGAGGGCGGATTAGATGAGCAGTTCTTC | . | TRBJ2-1 | TRBD2 | 15 | TRBV9
CASSSRDRGHEQYF | TGTGCCAGCAGCTCCCGGGACAGGGGCCACGAGCAGTACTTC | . | TRBJ2-7 | TRBD1 | 14 | TRBV11-2
CASSVAGETQYF | TGTGCCAGCAGCGTAGCTGGAGAGACCCAGTACTTC | . | TRBJ2-5 | . | 12 | TRBV9
CASSLGQGVDTQYF | TGCGCCAGCAGTCTTGGACAGGGGGTAGATACGCAGTATTTT | . | TRBJ2-3 | TRBD1 | 14 | TRBV23-1
CASSLGGGYTF | TGTGCCAGCAGCCTCGGTGGGGGCTACACCTTC | . | TRBJ1-2 | . | 11 | TRBV5-6
CASSLVRTSGSYEQYF | TGTGCCAGCAGCTTAGTCAGGACTAGCGGTAGTTACGAGCAGTACTTC | . | TRBJ2-7 | TRBD2 | 16 | TRBV11-2
CARTSGRRTQYF | TGCGCCAGGACTAGCGGGAGGAGGACGCAGTATTTT | . | TRBJ2-3 | TRBD2 | 12 | TRBV23-1
CASSLATGGEQYF | TGCGCCAGCAGCTTGGCCACGGGTGGCGAGCAGTACTTC | . | TRBJ2-7 | . | 13 | TRBV5-1
CASSGQGGFQPQHF | TGTGCCAGTAGCGGACAGGGTGGATTTCAGCCCCAGCATTTT | . | TRBJ1-5 | TRBD1 | 14 | TRBV19
CASSLYGMEETQYF | TGTGCCAGCAGCTTATACGGAATGGAGGAGACCCAGTACTTC | . | TRBJ2-5 | . | 14 | TRBV7-2
CASSPGGNTEAFF | TGTGCCAGCAGCCCGGGTGGGAACACTGAAGCTTTCTTT | . | TRBJ1-1 | . | 13 | TRBV9
CASSVTGVGEQFF | TGTGCCAGCAGCGTCACAGGGGTCGGTGAGCAGTTCTTC | . | TRBJ2-1 | TRBD1 | 13 | TRBV9
CASSGLAGANEQFF | TGTGCCAGCAGCGGACTAGCGGGAGCCAATGAGCAGTTCTTC | few | TRBJ2-1 | TRBD2 | 14 | TRBV6-5
CASSPGQGPNTIYF | TGTGCCAGCAGCCCAGGACAGGGGCCAAACACCATATATTTT | . | TRBJ1-3 | TRBD1 | 14 | TRBV9
CASSPARSNQPQHF | TGTGCCAGCTCACCAGCCAGGAGCAATCAGCCCCAGCATTTT | . | TRBJ1-5 | . | 14 | TRBV18